Reported below is one TCR beta chain. With the read ending 3 residues before the CDR3 end, the germline J gene is used to fill in that end. The protocol was immunoSEQ multiplex PCR, while the TCRdb copy is restricted to in-frame clones and leaves out a portion. In all, the sample yields 25,000 to 35,000 clones. The CDR3 runs 15 residues. CDR1 is SEHNR, CDR2 FQNEAQ, per germline (reference sequence). Unmatched junction bases numbered 7, after V lost 5 bases and J lost 4 bases. These data are taken from a study of T cells in women clearing cervical HPV infection. Study-wide context: Controls were women whose single incident HPV16 infection cleared within 12 months without precancer or cancer. Controls gave blood once infection was undetectable; cases at lesion identification.

Sample: blood buffy coat. V usage is TRBV7-9 and J usage is TRBJ1-3; TRBD1 matches 8 bases. The sequence was obtained from a woman aged 18 to 75 with a cervical HPV16 infection that either progressed to CIN3+ or cleared (not recorded which). This CDR3 reads CASSAHRGSGNTIYF. The covered CDR3 bases are TGTGCCAGCAGCGCCCACAGGGGGTCAGGAAACACC.